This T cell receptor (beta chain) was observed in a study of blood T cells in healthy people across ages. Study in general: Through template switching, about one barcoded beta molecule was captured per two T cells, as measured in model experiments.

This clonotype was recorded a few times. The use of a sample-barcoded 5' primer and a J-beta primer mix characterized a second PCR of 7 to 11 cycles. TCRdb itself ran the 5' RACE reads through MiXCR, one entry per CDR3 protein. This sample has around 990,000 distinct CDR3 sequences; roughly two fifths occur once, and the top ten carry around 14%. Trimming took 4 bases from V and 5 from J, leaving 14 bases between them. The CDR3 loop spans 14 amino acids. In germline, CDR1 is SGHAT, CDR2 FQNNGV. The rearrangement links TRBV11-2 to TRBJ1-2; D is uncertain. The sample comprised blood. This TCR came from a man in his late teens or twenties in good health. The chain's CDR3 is CASSSLSQNYGYTF. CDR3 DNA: TGTGCCAGCAGCTCGCTTAGTCAAAATTATGGCTACACCTTC.